A selection of T cell receptor beta chains follows, all from one sample in a study of OX40 agonist ivuxolimab in advanced cancers. Profiling relied on immunoSEQ multiplex PCR, and the TCRdb table lists in-frame clones only, not all of them. The sample lists over 70,000 clones, approximately 91% occurring once. Sequences were derived from CD4+ or CD8+ T cells sorted from blood, sampled in a trial of the OX40 agonist ivuxolimab. Source of these receptors: an adult with an advanced solid tumor such as melanoma, head and neck, liver or kidney cancer. The CDR3 runs from the conserved cysteine through the conserved F or W. Not every row has a clone size; where given, it reads once, few, many or a size class.

v_gene: TRBV9
j_gene: TRBJ2-7
len: 15
abundance: -
CDR3aa: CASSVDAGTPYEQYF

v_gene: TRBV7-3
j_gene: TRBJ2-2
len: 13
abundance: -
CDR3aa: CASSLRGDGELFF

v_gene: TRBV11-2
j_gene: TRBJ2-2
len: 18
abundance: -
CDR3aa: CASSKLAGLIPGTGELFF

v_gene: TRBV15
j_gene: TRBJ2-3
len: 14
abundance: -
CDR3aa: CATSRVYRADTQYF

v_gene: TRBV29-1
j_gene: TRBJ2-7
len: 14
abundance: once
CDR3aa: CSVEVIGNEYEQYF

v_gene: TRBV7-9
j_gene: TRBJ2-5
len: 17
abundance: -
CDR3aa: CASSLGRAGGHQETQYF

v_gene: TRBV9
j_gene: TRBJ2-1
len: 15
abundance: -
CDR3aa: CASSVGGRADNEQFF

v_gene: TRBV7-2
j_gene: TRBJ2-7
len: 16
abundance: -
CDR3aa: CASSLSGLAGVVEQYF

v_gene: TRBV5-4
j_gene: TRBJ2-2
len: 16
abundance: -
CDR3aa: CASSPGLMVNTGELFF

v_gene: TRBV4-2
j_gene: TRBJ1-2
len: 15
abundance: -
CDR3aa: CASSPGRGQDYGYTF

v_gene: TRBV18
j_gene: TRBJ2-7
len: 12
abundance: -
CDR3aa: CASSPGRYEQYF

v_gene: TRBV10-3
j_gene: TRBJ2-3
len: 16
abundance: -
CDR3aa: CAIQHGTGADTDTQYF

v_gene: TRBV27
j_gene: TRBJ1-1
len: 13
abundance: -
CDR3aa: CASSSPVNTEAFF

v_gene: TRBV7-8
j_gene: TRBJ2-3
len: 14
abundance: -
CDR3aa: CASSLSSRWDTQYF

v_gene: TRBV7-6
j_gene: TRBJ2-7
len: 14
abundance: -
CDR3aa: CASSPGQGFYEQYF

v_gene: TRBV28
j_gene: TRBJ1-2
len: 14
abundance: -
CDR3aa: CASSSPGTLPGYTF

v_gene: TRBV28
j_gene: TRBJ2-7
len: 16
abundance: -
CDR3aa: CASSSPGGRASYEQYF

v_gene: TRBV11-2
j_gene: TRBJ2-1
len: 13
abundance: -
CDR3aa: CASSLDRNNEQFF

v_gene: TRBV18
j_gene: TRBJ1-3
len: 13
abundance: -
CDR3aa: CASSPFSGNTIYF

v_gene: TRBV28
j_gene: TRBJ2-7
len: 15
abundance: -
CDR3aa: CASSLPGAGVGEQYF

v_gene: TRBV7-3
j_gene: TRBJ2-1
len: 15
abundance: -
CDR3aa: CASSPQAAKTQEQFF

v_gene: TRBV7-3
j_gene: TRBJ2-6
len: 13
abundance: -
CDR3aa: CASSPGREKVLTF

v_gene: TRBV7-9
j_gene: TRBJ2-1
len: 16
abundance: -
CDR3aa: CASSLRASGRNNEQFF

v_gene: TRBV18
j_gene: TRBJ2-1
len: 16
abundance: -
CDR3aa: CASSPPSGRNYNEQFF

v_gene: TRBV7-2
j_gene: TRBJ2-5
len: 14
abundance: -
CDR3aa: CASSSWTGQETQYF

v_gene: TRBV27
j_gene: TRBJ2-5
len: 13
abundance: -
CDR3aa: CASSLFIEGTQYF

v_gene: TRBV1
j_gene: TRBJ2-1
len: 16
abundance: -
CDR3aa: CTSSQDAGKRYNEQFF

v_gene: TRBV30
j_gene: TRBJ2-5
len: 13
abundance: -
CDR3aa: CAWTRQGQETQYF

v_gene: TRBV25-1
j_gene: TRBJ2-4
len: 16
abundance: -
CDR3aa: CASSHGQGAAKNIQYF

v_gene: TRBV7-2
j_gene: TRBJ2-5
len: 14
abundance: -
CDR3aa: CASNQAGQGETQYF

v_gene: TRBV28
j_gene: TRBJ1-2
len: 13
abundance: -
CDR3aa: CASSFGGGYGYTF

v_gene: TRBV5-1
j_gene: TRBJ1-2
len: 15
abundance: -
CDR3aa: CASSPGHARDYGYTF

v_gene: TRBV4-3
j_gene: TRBJ2-7
len: 18
abundance: -
CDR3aa: CASSSRGGDTRSPPEQYF

v_gene: TRBV29-1
j_gene: TRBJ2-7
len: 13
abundance: -
CDR3aa: CSVTSAKEVGQYF

v_gene: TRBV7-9
j_gene: TRBJ2-7
len: 14
abundance: -
CDR3aa: CASSQYAGDYEQYF

v_gene: TRBV10-3
j_gene: TRBJ2-3
len: 14
abundance: -
CDR3aa: CAISSSGRGDTQYF

v_gene: TRBV29-1
j_gene: TRBJ2-5
len: 14
abundance: -
CDR3aa: CSVAGAGVRETQYF

v_gene: TRBV28
j_gene: TRBJ2-7
len: 14
abundance: -
CDR3aa: CASSFQQVTYEQYF

v_gene: TRBV29-1
j_gene: TRBJ2-1
len: 15
abundance: -
CDR3aa: CSVGLAGGQYNEQFF

v_gene: TRBV7-2
j_gene: TRBJ2-2
len: 14
abundance: once
CDR3aa: CASARVMNTGELFF

v_gene: TRBV7-9
j_gene: TRBJ2-2
len: 13
abundance: -
CDR3aa: CASSLGGSGELFF

v_gene: TRBV30
j_gene: TRBJ2-3
len: 14
abundance: -
CDR3aa: CAWSVNRGADTQYF

v_gene: TRBV6-5
j_gene: TRBJ1-2
len: 16
abundance: -
CDR3aa: CASSYSGGRVGYGYTF

v_gene: TRBV7-6
j_gene: TRBJ2-7
len: 12
abundance: -
CDR3aa: CASSPSSYEQYF

v_gene: TRBV13
j_gene: TRBJ1-2
len: 15
abundance: few
CDR3aa: CASSLGSGDGYGYTF

v_gene: TRBV18
j_gene: TRBJ2-5
len: 13
abundance: -
CDR3aa: CASSLGLQETQYF

v_gene: TRBV19
j_gene: TRBJ1-5
len: 19
abundance: -
CDR3aa: CASSIGPGGYLDGNQPQHF

v_gene: TRBV18
j_gene: TRBJ1-5
len: 15
abundance: -
CDR3aa: CASSPARGSNQPQHF